Each of the 26 T cell receptor beta chains below was sequenced from the same sample in a study of CD8+CD57+ T cells in acquired aplastic anemia. CDR3 and TCR beta VDJ profiling relied on a genomic DNA template. TCRdb ran MiXCR on the reads and lists one entry per CDR3 protein. Here the sample spans 200,000 or so distinct CDR3 sequences, under 70% being singletons. What was sequenced was sorted CD4+, CD8+, or CD8+CD57+ T cells (not recorded which) from PBMCs. Receptor source: a human donor with severe aplastic anemia or a healthy control (not recorded which).

In this sample, this clonotype turned up many times. V is TRBV5-6 and J is TRBJ2-1, with D perhaps TRBD1 (5 bases). Trimming stripped 4 bases from V and 4 bases from J, with 9 bases between. This CDR3 contains 13 residues. The V gene's germline CDR1 is SGHDT and CDR2 YYEEEE. The CDR3 protein is CASSLGDYNEQFF. As DNA, the CDR3 is TGTGCCAGCAGCCTAGGGGATTACAATGAGCAGTTCTTC.

This chain uses TRBV15 with TRBJ1-3; TRBD1 is a possible D gene (5 bases). There are 14 residues in the CDR3. V lost 5 bases to trimming and J lost 4 bases, with 12 bases between them. Germline values: CDR1 LNHNV, CDR2 YYDKDF (reference sequence). The CDR3 DNA follows: TGTGCCACCAGCGGACACGGCTTCGGAAACACCATATATTTT. This gives the protein CATSGHGFGNTIYF.

The chain couples TRBV7-6 to TRBJ2-7; D may correspond to TRBD1 or TRBD2 (5 bases each). Germline lookup yields CDR1 SGHVS and CDR2 FNYEAQ. CDR3 size: 14 residues. Trimming pared 4 bases from V and 3 bases from J, leaving 13 bases between. This CDR3 is CASSYRLGDYEQYF. The DNA for the CDR3 is TGTGCCAGCAGCTATAGACTGGGGGACTACGAGCAGTACTTC.

The gene calls are TRBV29-1 and TRBJ2-1; 9 nucleotides line up with TRBD2. V shed 1 base and J 7 bases; nucleotides not matched to a gene: 11. This CDR3 has 16 amino acids. CDR1 and CDR2 (germline): SQVTM, ANQGSEA. CDR3 nucleotide sequence: TGCAGCGTTGAAGGAGGGGAACAAAGCGGGGGGAATGAGCAGTTCTTC. This encodes CSVEGGEQSGGNEQFF.

The CDR3, as DNA: TGTGCCAGCAGCCCCGACAGGGAATACGGCTACACCTTC. Its translation is CASSPDREYGYTF. The chain has TRBV19 and TRBJ1-2; 7 bases fit TRBD1. V lost 9 bases and J lost 8; bases outside the gene matches: 12. CDR3 size: 13 residues. Germline values: CDR1 LNHDA, CDR2 SQIVND (reference sequence).

V and J are TRBV20-1 and TRBJ2-3, with D unclear. V lost 0 bases, J lost 4 bases, and 14 bases lay in between. Per the germline V gene, CDR1 is DFQATT and CDR2 is SNEGSKA (reference sequence). The CDR3 is 15 amino acids. In DNA, the CDR3 is TGCAGTGCTAGAGATCTCGGGCGGCCCGCAGATACGCAGTATTTT. Its protein product is CSARDLGRPADTQYF.

In its sample, this clonotype was seen many times. This chain connects TRBV20-1 to TRBJ2-7, with 11 nucleotides matching TRBD2. The length of the CDR3 is 14 residues. Germline assignment: CDR1 DFQATT and CDR2 SNEGSKA (reference sequence). After removal of 6 bases from V and 2 bases from J, the junction contained 6 bases not matched to a gene. The CDR3 reads CSAVTSGATYEQYF. CDR3 in DNA: TGCAGTGCGGTGACTAGCGGGGCTACCTACGAGCAGTACTTC.

V usage is TRBV19 and J usage is TRBJ2-3, with 8 bases identical to TRBD1. Germline CDR1 reads LNHDA; CDR2 reads SQIVND (reference sequence). The CDR3 totals 13 residues. V lost 6 bases and J lost 2; bases outside the gene matches: 1. The CDR3 DNA sequence: TGTGCCAGTAGCAGGGGGCCCACAGATACGCAGTATTTT. Translation gives CASSRGPTDTQYF.

The genes are TRBV5-4 and TRBJ1-2, with 9 bases fitting TRBD1. Germline V CDR1 and CDR2: SGHNT, YYREEE (reference sequence). After removal of 4 bases from V and 4 bases from J, the junction contained 11 bases not matched to a gene. This CDR3 contains 16 residues. CDR3 residues: CASSADRGSLGYGYTF. Written as DNA, the CDR3 is TGTGCCAGCAGCGCGGACAGGGGATCATTGGGCTATGGCTACACCTTC.

This clonotype was detected only a few times. The V call is TRBV18, the J call TRBJ1-2; D is possibly TRBD1 (6 bases). V was trimmed by 3 bases and J by 7 bases, leaving 15 bases between them. The germline gives CDR1 KGHSH, CDR2 LQKENI. The length of the CDR3 is 14 residues. CDR3 loop: CASSPVGQTLGYTF. Here the CDR3 DNA reads TGTGCCAGCTCACCCGTTGGACAGACTCTTGGCTACACCTTC.

The gene calls are TRBV5-1 and TRBJ1-1; D is perhaps TRBD1 (5 bases). The ends were cut back, 1 base at V and 8 bases at J, with 18 bases in the middle. CDR3 length: 15 amino acids. Germline assignment: CDR1 SGHRS and CDR2 YFSETQ. DNA of the CDR3: TGCGCCAGCAGCTTGTTAGGGAGGGGAGCCACAGAAGCTTTCTTT. Amino acid sequence: CASSLLGRGATEAFF.

The V call is TRBV24-1, the J call TRBJ1-1; weak D call: TRBD1 (6 bases). The CDR3 runs to 14 residues. Germline V gene lookup returns CDR1 KGHDR and CDR2 SFDVKD. V was trimmed by 4 bases and J by 1 base, leaving 9 bases between them. CDR3 sequence reads: CATSDRGSNTEAFF. For the CDR3, the DNA is TGTGCCACCAGTGACAGGGGCTCGAACACTGAAGCTTTCTTT.

This sequence joins TRBV20-1 and TRBJ1-5, with D unresolved. V lost 6 bases to trimming and J lost 3 bases, with 21 bases between them. The CDR3 extends over 16 amino acids. The germline CDR1 and CDR2 sequences are DFQATT and SNEGSKA (reference sequence). The CDR3 reads CSASQEVFVNNQPQHF. Written as DNA, the CDR3 is TGCAGTGCCTCTCAGGAGGTGTTCGTGAACAATCAGCCCCAGCATTTT.

This clonotype was found a few times. The chain has TRBV28 and TRBJ1-1, with 7 nucleotides matching TRBD1. The CDR3 runs to 13 residues. The V gene's germline CDR1 is MDHEN and CDR2 SYDVKM. With 7 bases clipped from V and 4 bases from J, the junction kept 6 bases outside the gene matches. CDR3 DNA sequence: TGTGCCAGCAAATACAGGGGTCGCACTGAAGCTTTCTTT. It is translated as CASKYRGRTEAFF.

This clonotype was seen a handful of times. The rearrangement links TRBV7-9 to TRBJ2-3; unclear D gene. V lost 0 bases and J lost 5, with 9 bases in between. There are 14 residues in the CDR3. Germline CDR1 reads SEHNR; CDR2 reads FQNEAQ (reference sequence). This CDR3 reads CASSLAGTVDTQYF. The DNA of the CDR3 is TGTGCCAGCAGCTTAGCGGGCACCGTAGATACGCAGTATTTT. The whole variable domain, filled in from reference TRBV7-9 and TRBJ2-3, reads DTGVSQNPRHKITKRGQNVTFRCDPISEHNRLYWYRQTLGQGPEFLTYFQNEAQLEKSRLLSDRFSAERPKGSFSTLEIQRTEQGDSAMYLCASSLAGTVDTQYFGPGTRLTVL.

This clonotype was picked up many times. The chain has TRBV9 and TRBJ1-1; TRBD1 aligns across 7 bases. The CDR3 runs 12 residues. Trimming took 4 bases from V and 9 from J; bases not matched to a gene: 6. Germline V gene data show CDR1 as SGDLS and CDR2 as YYNGEE. This CDR3 is CASSPDRDQAFF. CDR3 coding DNA: TGTGCCAGCAGCCCCGACAGGGATCAAGCTTTCTTT.

The CDR3 DNA reads TGTGCCAGCAGTGTAGCGGGGGACGTCCATGATACCGGGGAGCTGTTTTTT. Its translation: CASSVAGDVHDTGELFF. The rearrangement links TRBV2 to TRBJ2-2; 9 positions match TRBD2. The length of the CDR3 is 17 residues. V was pared by 4 bases and J by 5 bases, with 11 bases of the junction left unmatched. In germline, CDR1 is SNHLY, CDR2 FYNNEI.

The chain links TRBV2 to TRBJ1-6, with a tentative D call TRBD1 (5 bases). V shed 10 bases and J shed 0 bases, with 19 bases lying between them. Germline V gene lookup returns CDR1 SNHLY and CDR2 FYNNEI. This CDR3 comprises 17 residues. The CDR3 is CATTHGGASSYNSPLHF. The CDR3 DNA follows: TGTGCCACTACCCACGGTGGGGCTAGCTCCTATAATTCACCCCTCCACTTT.

The chain uses TRBV9 and TRBJ2-2; D is undetermined. Looked up from germline, CDR1 is SGDLS and CDR2 is YYNGEE. CDR3 length: 12 amino acids. V lost 0 bases, J lost 8 bases, and 5 bases lay in between. The CDR3 DNA reads as TGTGCCAGCAGCGTAGAGTGGGGGGAGCTGTTTTTT. Translated, it gives CASSVEWGELFF.

This chain connects TRBV11-3 to TRBJ2-1; TRBD2 might be the D (6 bases). Per the germline V gene, CDR1 is SGHNT and CDR2 is YENEEA. This CDR3 has 14 residues. V was cut by 5 bases and J by 4 bases, with 12 bases left in between. CDR3 in DNA: TGTGCCAGCAGCGTAGGACTAACATACAATGAGCAGTTCTTC. This encodes CASSVGLTYNEQFF.

The DNA for the CDR3 is TGCAGCCTCAGGGGGAGGGTCCAAGAGACCCAGTACTTC. Its translation: CSLRGRVQETQYF. The chain couples TRBV20-1 to TRBJ2-5; D may be TRBD1 or TRBD2 (7 bases each). Germline loops: CDR1 DFQATT, CDR2 SNEGSKA (reference sequence). This CDR3 region has 13 residues.

This clonotype came up many times. This chain links TRBV20-1 with TRBJ1-2, with TRBD1 as a possible D gene (5 bases). There are 19 residues in the CDR3. V was pared by 0 bases and J by 6 bases, with 29 bases between. Germline lookup yields CDR1 DFQATT and CDR2 SNEGSKA (reference sequence). This chain's CDR3 is CSARELFITLRGGANGYTF. CDR3 coding DNA: TGCAGTGCTAGAGAGTTGTTTATCACGTTGAGAGGAGGGGCAAATGGCTACACCTTC.

V gene TRBV25-1 combines with J gene TRBJ1-5, with D unclear. V was trimmed by 8 bases and J by 6 bases, leaving 20 bases between them. The V gene's germline CDR1 is MGHDK and CDR2 SYGVNS. The length of the CDR3 is 15 residues. The CDR3 loop is CASAPWAEDGQPQHF. In nucleotides, the CDR3 is TGTGCCAGCGCCCCCTGGGCGGAGGACGGTCAGCCCCAGCATTTT.

The rearrangement links TRBV7-9 to TRBJ1-1, with D possibly matching TRBD1 (5 bases). Germline V lookup: CDR1 SEHNR, CDR2 FQNEAQ (reference sequence). The length of the CDR3 is 13 residues. With 3 bases removed from V and 6 bases from J, the gap between germline ends came to 11 bases. The CDR3 sequence: CASSFSGLPEAFF. CDR3 nucleotides: TGTGCCAGCAGCTTCTCAGGGTTACCTGAAGCTTTCTTT.

The chain carries TRBV7-3 and TRBJ2-5; tentatively, D is TRBD1 (8 bases). The CDR3 consists of 14 residues. The germline gives CDR1 SGHTA, CDR2 FQGTGA. Trimming shortened V by 4 bases and J by 3 bases, and 12 bases separated the two germline ends. The DNA for the CDR3 is TGTGCCAGCAGCTCAGCGGGACAGGAAGAGACCCAGTACTTC. Translated: CASSSAGQEETQYF.

This clonotype occurred many times. The chain combines TRBV6-5 with TRBJ2-1; D is ambiguous. The germline V gene encodes CDR1 MNHEY and CDR2 SVGAGI. This CDR3 spans 15 amino acids. V was pared by 1 base and J by 5 bases, with 12 bases between. CDR3 in amino acids: CASSYFLGFDNEQFF. The CDR3 coding sequence is TGTGCCAGCAGTTACTTTCTAGGTTTCGACAATGAGCAGTTCTTC.